This TCR beta chain was profiled in a study of blood T cell repertoires in COVID-19. For the study at large: Sites in the United States, Italy and Spain provided acute and convalescent COVID-19 samples. T cells, B-cell-depleted T cells, or PBMCs provided the cDNA or gDNA that served as material.

Original processing methods: Amplification of reference gene primers was used by the study to estimate nucleated cell counts. TCRdb's table, derived via immunoSEQ multiplex PCR, lists solely in-frame clones and lacks some. The DNA gave D and trimming, while V, J and clone size come from that table. The sample shows 250,000 or so clones, 90% to 95% of them seen only once. Trimming pared 0 bases from V and 3 bases from J, leaving 10 bases between. This CDR3 spans 16 amino acids. The germline V gene has CDR1 SGDLS and CDR2 YYNGEE. Everyone who took part was roughly 18 to 100 years old, and they came from roughly 25 US areas.

The sequenced sample consisted of PBMCs or T cells enriched from blood (not recorded which). The J gene is TRBJ1-6, the V gene TRBV9, with TRBD1 as a possible D gene (5 bases). The clonotype comes from a human donor in a cohort exposed to, infected with or recovered from COVID-19 (not recorded which). The donor label of this sample is uncertain. In nucleotides, the CDR3 is TGTGCCAGCAGCGTAGCCATGGGGCACTATAATTCACCCCTCCACTTT. It yields the protein CASSVAMGHYNSPLHF.